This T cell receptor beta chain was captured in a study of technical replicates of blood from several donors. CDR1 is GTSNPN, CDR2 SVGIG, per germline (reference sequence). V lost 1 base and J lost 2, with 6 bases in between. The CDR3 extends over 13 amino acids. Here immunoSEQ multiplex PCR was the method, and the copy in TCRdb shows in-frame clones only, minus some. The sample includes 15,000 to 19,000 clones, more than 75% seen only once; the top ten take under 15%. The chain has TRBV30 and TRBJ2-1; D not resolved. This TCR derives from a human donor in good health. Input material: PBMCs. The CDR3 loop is CAWSEHAYNEQFF. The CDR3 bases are TGTGCCTGGAGTGAGCACGCCTACAATGAGCAGTTCTTC.